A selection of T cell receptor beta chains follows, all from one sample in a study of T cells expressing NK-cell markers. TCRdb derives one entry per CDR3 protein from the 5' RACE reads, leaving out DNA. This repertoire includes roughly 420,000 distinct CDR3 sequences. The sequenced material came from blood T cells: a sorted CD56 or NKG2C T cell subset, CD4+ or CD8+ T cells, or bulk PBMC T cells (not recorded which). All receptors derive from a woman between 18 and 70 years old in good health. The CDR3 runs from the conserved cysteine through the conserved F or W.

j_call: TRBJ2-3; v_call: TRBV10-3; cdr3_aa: CAISQLGEKTDTQYF
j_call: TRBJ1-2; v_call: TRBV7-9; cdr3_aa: CASSLAVEANYGYTF
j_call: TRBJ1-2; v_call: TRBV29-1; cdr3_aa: CSVERFDGYTF
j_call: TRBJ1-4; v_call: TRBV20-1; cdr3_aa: CSARDDNPTNEKLFF
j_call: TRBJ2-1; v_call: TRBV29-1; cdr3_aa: CSVERGTSGRAKDEQFF
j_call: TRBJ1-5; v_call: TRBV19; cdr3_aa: CASVSGTRSLQPQHF
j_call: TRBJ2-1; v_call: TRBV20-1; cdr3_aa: CSASLAGTNEQFF
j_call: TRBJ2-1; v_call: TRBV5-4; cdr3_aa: CASTFVPGSYNEQFF
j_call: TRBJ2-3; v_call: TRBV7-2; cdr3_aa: CASSYRETKDTQYF
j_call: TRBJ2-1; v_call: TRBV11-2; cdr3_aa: CASSPRRALEQFF
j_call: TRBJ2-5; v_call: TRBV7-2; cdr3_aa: CASSLGLGWETQYF
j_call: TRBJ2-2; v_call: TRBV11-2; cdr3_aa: CASSRFGTSGGATGELFF
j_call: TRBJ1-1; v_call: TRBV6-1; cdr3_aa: CASNPGPNTEAFF
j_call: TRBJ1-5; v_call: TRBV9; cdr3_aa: CASSRDRGFDNQPQHF
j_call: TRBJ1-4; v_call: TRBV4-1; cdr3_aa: CASSQEGGRRSEKLFF
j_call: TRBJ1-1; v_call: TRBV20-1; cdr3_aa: CSATMGDTEAFF
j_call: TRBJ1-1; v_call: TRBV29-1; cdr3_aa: CSVGRLNTEAFF
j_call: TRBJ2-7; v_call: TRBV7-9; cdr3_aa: CASSLRGPGPTHEQYF
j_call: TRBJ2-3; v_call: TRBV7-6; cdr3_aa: CASSLFSKSGDTQYF
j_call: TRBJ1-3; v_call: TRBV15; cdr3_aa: CATQQSSGNTIYF
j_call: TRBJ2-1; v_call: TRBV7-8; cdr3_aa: CASSYGDIFYEQFF
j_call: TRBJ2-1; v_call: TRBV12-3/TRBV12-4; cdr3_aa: CASSLVIAGGHEQFF
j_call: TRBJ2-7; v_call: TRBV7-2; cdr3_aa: CASSLPARGDFYEQYF
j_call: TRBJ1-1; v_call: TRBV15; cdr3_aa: CATSRDTANTEAFF
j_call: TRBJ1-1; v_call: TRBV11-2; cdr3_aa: CASSLAGTVDTEAFF
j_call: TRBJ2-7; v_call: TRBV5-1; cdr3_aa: CASSYRTDYEQYF
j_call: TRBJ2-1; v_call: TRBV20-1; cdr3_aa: CSATRVPGTSGSNEQFF
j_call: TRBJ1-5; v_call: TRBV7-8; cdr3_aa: CASSLGKQGMGHQPQHF
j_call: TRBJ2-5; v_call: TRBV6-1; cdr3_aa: CASSETMTKQETQYF
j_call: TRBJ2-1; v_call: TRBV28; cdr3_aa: CASRFTASSYNEQFF
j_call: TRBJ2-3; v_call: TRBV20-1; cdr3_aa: CSARLTTASTDTQYF
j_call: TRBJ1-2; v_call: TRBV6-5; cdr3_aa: CASSYVTLGGLYGYTF
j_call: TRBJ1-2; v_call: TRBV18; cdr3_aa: CASSPDRVTYGYTF
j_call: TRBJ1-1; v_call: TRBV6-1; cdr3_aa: CASRMSVLMNTEAFF
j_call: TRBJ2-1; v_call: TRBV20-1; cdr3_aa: CSAPSYNEQFF
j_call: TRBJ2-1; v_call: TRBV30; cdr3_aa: CAWSHRTNEQFF
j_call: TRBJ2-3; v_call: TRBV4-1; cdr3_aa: CASAKSGGAPDTQYF
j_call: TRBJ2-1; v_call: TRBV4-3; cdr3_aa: CASSPKGLAGGDWYNEQFF
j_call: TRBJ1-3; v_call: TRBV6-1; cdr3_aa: CASRPRPFGSGNTIYF
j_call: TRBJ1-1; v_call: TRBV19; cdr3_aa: CASSWGGAYMNTEAFF
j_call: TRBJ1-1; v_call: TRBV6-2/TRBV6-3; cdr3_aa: CASTYLGLGNTEAFF
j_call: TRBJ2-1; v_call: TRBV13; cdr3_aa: CASSNNELAGGKEQFF
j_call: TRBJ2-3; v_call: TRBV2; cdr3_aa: CASKSDTDTQYF
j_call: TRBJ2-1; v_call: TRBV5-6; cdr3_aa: CASSPPPGTSGRNNEQFF
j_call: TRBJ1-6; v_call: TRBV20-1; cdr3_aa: CSAGKAAYNSPLHF
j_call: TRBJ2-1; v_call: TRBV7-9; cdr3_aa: CASNKGLVDEQFF
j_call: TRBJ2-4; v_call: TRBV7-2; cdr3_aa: CASSPTSTKNIQYF
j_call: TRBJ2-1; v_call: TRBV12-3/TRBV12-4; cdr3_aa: CASSLVGEQFF
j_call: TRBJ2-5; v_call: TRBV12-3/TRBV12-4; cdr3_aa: CASSGAGRETQYF
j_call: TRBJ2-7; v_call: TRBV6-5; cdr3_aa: CASSYLHTGSSYEQYF
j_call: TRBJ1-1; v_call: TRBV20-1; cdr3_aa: CSGRRGGNTEAFF
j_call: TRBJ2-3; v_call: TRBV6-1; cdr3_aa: CASSVQGIDTQYF
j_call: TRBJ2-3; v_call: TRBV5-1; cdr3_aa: CATALGQGSSPTDTQYF
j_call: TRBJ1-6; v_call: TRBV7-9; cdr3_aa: CASSLSGLTGSSPLHF
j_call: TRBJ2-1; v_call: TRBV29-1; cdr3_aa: CSVRHPVYNEQFF
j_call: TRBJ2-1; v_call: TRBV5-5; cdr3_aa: CASSPQLMYNEQFF
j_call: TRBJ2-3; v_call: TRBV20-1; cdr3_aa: CSATRRGRALGNTQYF
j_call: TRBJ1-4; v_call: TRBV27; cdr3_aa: CASSTRVRLNEKLFF